The T cell receptor (beta chain) under discussion was sequenced for a study of blood T cell repertoires in COVID-19. Original data processing: Estimation of nucleated cell counts was performed using reference gene primer amplification. The data were produced by immunoSEQ multiplex PCR, yet TCRdb's version contains in-frame clones alone and is incomplete. That table gives V, J and clone size, and the DNA gave D and trimming. Seen here are more than 110,000 clones, 80% to 90% observed once, and the top ten hold 3.5% to 4.5%. CDR1 LGHDT and CDR2 YNNKEL come from the germline V gene (reference sequence). The CDR3 sequence is 13 residues long. V lost 5 bases, J lost 8 bases, and 5 bases stayed unmatched.

The rearrangement links TRBV3-1 (or the pseudogene TRBV3-2) to TRBJ1-2, with TRBD1 matching over 10 bases. Sequencing used peripheral blood. The TCR was taken from a woman aged 40 to 50 with acute or convalescent COVID-19. The CDR3 protein is CASSVDRGRGYTF. The DNA of the CDR3 is TGTGCCAGCAGCGTTGACAGGGGGCGCGGCTACACCTTC.